The following is a TCR beta chain sequence with its context. Each subset's genomic DNA was split evenly across several immunoSEQ plates. The repertoire was sequenced with immunoSEQ multiplex PCR; TCRdb's copy has only in-frame clones and lacks some. The data contain around 1.6 million clones, approximately 98% of them singletons. The source of the sample is a study of shared clonotypes between healthy human individuals. Trimming removed 1 base from V and 5 bases from J; junction bases left unmatched: 13. Germline CDR1 SGHRS, CDR2 YFSETQ. This CDR3 comprises 17 residues. The gene calls are TRBV5-1 and TRBJ2-7; TRBD2 aligns across 9 bases. This TCR was recovered from a young man in good health. The sequenced sample was naive CD4+ T cells sorted from blood. The subset is: CD45RA+ positively selected. For the CDR3, the DNA is TGCGCCAGCAGCTTGTTTCCCGGTGCGGGACTAGCTAACGAGCAGTACTTC. Amino acid sequence: CASSLFPGAGLANEQYF.